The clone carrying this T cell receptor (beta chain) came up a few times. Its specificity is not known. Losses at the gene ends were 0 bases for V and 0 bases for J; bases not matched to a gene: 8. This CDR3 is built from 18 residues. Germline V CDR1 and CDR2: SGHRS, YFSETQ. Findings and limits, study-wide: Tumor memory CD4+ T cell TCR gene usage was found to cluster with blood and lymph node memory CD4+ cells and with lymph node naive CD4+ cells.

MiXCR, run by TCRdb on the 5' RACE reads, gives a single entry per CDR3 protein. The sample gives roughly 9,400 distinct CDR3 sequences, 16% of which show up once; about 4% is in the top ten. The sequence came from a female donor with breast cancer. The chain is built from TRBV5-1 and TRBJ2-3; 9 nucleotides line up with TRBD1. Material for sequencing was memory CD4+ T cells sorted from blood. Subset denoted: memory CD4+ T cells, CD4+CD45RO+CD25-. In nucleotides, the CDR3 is TGCGCCAGCAGCTTGGCCGTGGCGGGACAGGGAAGCACAGATACGCAGTATTTT. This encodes CASSLAVAGQGSTDTQYF.